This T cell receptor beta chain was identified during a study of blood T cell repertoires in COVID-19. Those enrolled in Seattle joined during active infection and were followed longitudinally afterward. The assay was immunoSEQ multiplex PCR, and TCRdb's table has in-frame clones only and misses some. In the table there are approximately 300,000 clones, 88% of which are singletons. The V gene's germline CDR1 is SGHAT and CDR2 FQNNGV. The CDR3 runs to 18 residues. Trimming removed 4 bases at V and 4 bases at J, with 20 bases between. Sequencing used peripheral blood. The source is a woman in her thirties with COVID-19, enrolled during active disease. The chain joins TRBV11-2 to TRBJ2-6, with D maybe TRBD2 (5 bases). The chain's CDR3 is CASSSNPSGPGGANVLTF. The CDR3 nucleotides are TGTGCCAGCAGCTCCAACCCCTCCGGTCCGGGGGGGGCCAACGTCCTGACTTTC.